The rows below give T cell receptor beta chains drawn from one sample of a study of vaccination effects on CD4 cells after COVID-19. Their antigen targets remain unknown. Using immunoSEQ multiplex PCR, the repertoire was profiled, and TCRdb retains in-frame clones only, with some absent. The repertoire consists of around 83,000 clones, with about 74% occurring once and the leading ten covering more than 1.5%. Source: CD4+ T cells from PBMCs cultured with HCoV-229E spike peptides, taken before COVID-19 vaccination. Every receptor here comes from a human donor who received a COVID-19 vaccine. CDR3s include the opening cysteine and the closing phenylalanine or tryptophan. The D gene is left open where the match is weak. Where a row states a size, it is once, few, many or the class of an expanded clone; other rows omit it.

j_call: TRBJ1-2; clone_size: .; v_call: TRBV14; d_call: .; cdr3_aa: CASSQVVGTNYGYTF; cdr3_nt: TGTGCCAGCAGCCAAGTTGTAGGGACTAACTATGGCTACACCTTC
j_call: TRBJ2-3; clone_size: .; v_call: TRBV24-1; d_call: .; cdr3_aa: CATSKEGSSSTDTQYF; cdr3_nt: TGTGCCACCAGTAAGGAGGGATCCTCTAGCACAGATACGCAGTATTTT
j_call: TRBJ2-3; clone_size: .; v_call: TRBV10-3; d_call: .; cdr3_aa: CAISDRGATDTQYF; cdr3_nt: TGTGCCATCAGTGATCGGGGGGCCACAGATACGCAGTATTTT
j_call: TRBJ2-1; clone_size: .; v_call: TRBV27; d_call: .; cdr3_aa: CASSRSNEQFF; cdr3_nt: TGTGCCAGCAGTCGAAGTAATGAGCAGTTCTTC
j_call: TRBJ2-3; clone_size: .; v_call: TRBV7-2; d_call: .; cdr3_aa: CASSLASTGRGTDTQYF; cdr3_nt: TGTGCCAGCAGCTTAGCATCGACGGGAAGGGGCACAGATACGCAGTATTTT
j_call: TRBJ1-1; clone_size: few; v_call: TRBV12-3/TRBV12-4; d_call: .; cdr3_aa: CASGGLRGEAFF; cdr3_nt: TGTGCCAGCGGGGGACTTAGGGGTGAAGCTTTCTTT
j_call: TRBJ2-1; clone_size: .; v_call: TRBV28; d_call: TRBD2; cdr3_aa: CASSSPSGGAREQFF; cdr3_nt: TGTGCCAGCAGTTCCCCTAGCGGGGGGGCCCGAGAGCAGTTCTTC
j_call: TRBJ2-2; clone_size: .; v_call: TRBV9; d_call: TRBD1; cdr3_aa: CASSVSGTGLNTGELFF; cdr3_nt: TGTGCCAGCAGCGTATCTGGGACAGGGCTAAACACCGGGGAGCTGTTTTTT
j_call: TRBJ2-1; clone_size: .; v_call: TRBV9; d_call: .; cdr3_aa: CASSSGQTYNEQFF; cdr3_nt: TGTGCCAGCAGCTCCGGACAGACCTACAATGAGCAGTTCTTC
j_call: TRBJ1-1; clone_size: .; v_call: TRBV6-2/TRBV6-3; d_call: .; cdr3_aa: CASSPARLMNTEAFF; cdr3_nt: TGTGCCAGCAGTCCCGCCAGGCTAATGAACACTGAAGCTTTCTTT
j_call: TRBJ2-5; clone_size: .; v_call: TRBV2; d_call: .; cdr3_aa: CASSHQETQYF; cdr3_nt: TGTGCCAGCAGTCATCAAGAGACCCAGTACTTC
j_call: TRBJ2-5; clone_size: few; v_call: TRBV5-4; d_call: .; cdr3_aa: CASSPNRELWETQYF; cdr3_nt: TGTGCCAGCAGCCCTAACAGGGAACTTTGGGAGACCCAGTACTTC
j_call: TRBJ2-5; clone_size: .; v_call: TRBV3-1/TRBV3-2; d_call: .; cdr3_aa: CASSQDQSQETQYF; cdr3_nt: TGTGCCAGCAGCCAAGATCAATCTCAAGAGACCCAGTACTTC
j_call: TRBJ1-5; clone_size: .; v_call: TRBV3-1/TRBV3-2; d_call: .; cdr3_aa: CASSQGGLGYSQPQHF; cdr3_nt: TGTGCCAGCAGCCAAGGCGGTTTGGGGTATAGTCAGCCCCAGCATTTT
j_call: TRBJ2-5; clone_size: .; v_call: TRBV7-3; d_call: .; cdr3_aa: CASSLVAGTGQETQYF; cdr3_nt: TGTGCCAGCAGCTTAGTGGCAGGGACGGGTCAAGAGACCCAGTACTTC
j_call: TRBJ2-3; clone_size: few; v_call: TRBV5-1; d_call: TRBD1; cdr3_aa: CASNGQGADTQYF; cdr3_nt: TGCGCCAGCAACGGACAGGGGGCAGATACGCAGTATTTT
j_call: TRBJ1-1; clone_size: .; v_call: TRBV2; d_call: .; cdr3_aa: CASSEGGGARPSGTEAFF; cdr3_nt: TGTGCCAGCAGTGAAGGGGGTGGGGCGCGTCCGAGTGGGACTGAAGCTTTCTTT
j_call: TRBJ1-2; clone_size: .; v_call: TRBV9; d_call: .; cdr3_aa: CASSVDPTVNYGYTF; cdr3_nt: TGTGCCAGCAGCGTAGACCCCACAGTTAACTATGGCTACACCTTC
j_call: TRBJ2-5; clone_size: .; v_call: TRBV9; d_call: .; cdr3_aa: CASSVVGGLQETQYF; cdr3_nt: TGTGCCAGCAGCGTAGTCGGGGGGCTCCAAGAGACCCAGTACTTC
j_call: TRBJ2-3; clone_size: few; v_call: TRBV7-9; d_call: TRBD1; cdr3_aa: CASSSDRAVDTQYF; cdr3_nt: TGTGCCAGCAGCTCCGACAGGGCCGTAGATACGCAGTATTTT
j_call: TRBJ1-3; clone_size: .; v_call: TRBV27; d_call: .; cdr3_aa: CASSLLSEGGNTIYF; cdr3_nt: TGTGCCAGCAGTTTATTGTCCGAGGGTGGAAACACCATATATTTT
j_call: TRBJ2-3; clone_size: .; v_call: TRBV19; d_call: TRBD2; cdr3_aa: CASSISREADTQYF; cdr3_nt: TGTGCCAGTAGTATCTCCCGGGAGGCAGATACGCAGTATTTT
j_call: TRBJ1-1; clone_size: .; v_call: TRBV5-1; d_call: .; cdr3_aa: CASSWGGGPNTEAFF; cdr3_nt: TGCGCCAGCAGCTGGGGAGGGGGACCTAACACTGAAGCTTTCTTT
j_call: TRBJ1-4; clone_size: .; v_call: TRBV5-1; d_call: .; cdr3_aa: CASSSDGTGSWEKLFF; cdr3_nt: TGCGCCAGCAGCTCCGATGGGACCGGGAGTTGGGAAAAACTGTTTTTT
j_call: TRBJ2-3; clone_size: .; v_call: TRBV10-1; d_call: .; cdr3_aa: CASSRLGTQDTQYF; cdr3_nt: TGCGCCAGCAGTCGACTAGGGACTCAAGATACGCAGTATTTT
j_call: TRBJ1-3; clone_size: .; v_call: TRBV5-1; d_call: .; cdr3_aa: CASSFDPLSGNTIYF; cdr3_nt: TGCGCCAGCAGCTTCGACCCCCTCTCTGGAAACACCATATATTTT
j_call: TRBJ1-3; clone_size: once; v_call: TRBV7-8; d_call: .; cdr3_aa: CASSLVTASSGNTIYF; cdr3_nt: TGTGCCAGCAGCTTAGTCACGGCCAGCTCTGGAAACACCATATATTTT